The clone carrying this T cell receptor (beta chain) was counted at least ten times. MiXCR, applied by TCRdb to the 5' RACE reads, yields one record per CDR3 protein. The sample consists of 250,000 to 400,000 distinct CDR3 sequences, approximately 10% of them appearing once. The source of the sample is a study of CD8 T cells in ankylosing spondylitis. The germline V gene has CDR1 DFQATT and CDR2 SNEGSKA (reference sequence). V gave up 6 bases and J gave up 2 bases; unmatched junction bases: 10. CDR3 length equals 15 residues. This clonotype originated in a female donor with ankylosing spondylitis or in good health (not recorded which). The sequenced sample consisted of blood, either unsorted or a sorted T cell fraction (not recorded which). The chain joins TRBV20-1 to TRBJ2-5; TRBD1 aligns across 9 bases. The CDR3: CSACQGTGRQETQYF. CDR3 DNA: TGCAGTGCCTGCCAAGGGACAGGGAGGCAAGAGACCCAGTACTTC.